This entry concerns a single T cell receptor (beta chain). Trimming removed 4 bases from V and 5 bases from J, with 15 bases in between. This CDR3 region has 15 residues. Germline loops: CDR1 ENHRY, CDR2 SYGVKD. The assay was immunoSEQ multiplex PCR, and TCRdb's table has in-frame clones only and misses some. Counted here are about 42,000 clones, under 85% occurring once; the ten biggest clones make up 12%. The data derive from a study of blood T cell repertoires in COVID-19. This TCR was sampled from a human donor in a cohort sampled during active COVID-19. The chain has TRBV10-3 and TRBJ2-1, with D maybe TRBD2 (7 bases). What was sequenced was peripheral blood. CDR3 in amino acids: CAISGPRGRDNEQFF. The CDR3 DNA is TGTGCCATCAGTGGGCCGCGGGGGCGCGACAATGAGCAGTTCTTC.